Ten or more counts support the clone carrying this T cell receptor (beta chain). The sample contains more than one DNA sequence encoding this CDR3. V lost 1 base to trimming and J lost 10 bases, with 11 bases between them. Germline CDR1 KGHSH, CDR2 LQKENI. The CDR3 totals 14 residues. This sample was taken from a study of blood T cell repertoires in COVID-19. Produced via immunoSEQ multiplex PCR; TCRdb's table is partial and in-frame only. The repertoire consists of roughly 250,000 clones, with 70% to 90% occurring once and the leading ten covering 2% to 2.5%. The chain uses TRBV18 and TRBJ1-6; D unresolved. Source material: peripheral blood. This TCR was recovered from a woman aged 40 to 49 who had recovered from COVID-19. DNA for the CDR3: TGTGCCAGCTCACCACAGGGAGCCGGCTCACCCCTCCACTTT. Amino acid sequence: CASSPQGAGSPLHF.